This TCR beta chain was sequenced in a study of T cells in Graves' hyperthyroidism and ophthalmopathy. Regarding the study as a whole: Most thyroid clonotypes with frequency above 0.001 were detected in blood.

Exclusion criteria comprised uncontrolled infection, other autoimmune disease, pregnancy or lactation. Researchers took RNA transcripts and amplified the TCR beta CDR3 regions from them. HTBI primers drove first-round RT-PCR of the TCR CDR3. TCRdb processed the multiplex PCR reads anew with MiXCR; each CDR3 protein has one entry. The data contain more than 300,000 distinct CDR3 sequences, around 20% of them singletons. At least ten counts were recorded for this clonotype. Its antigen is still unknown. CDR1 and CDR2 from the germline V gene are MNHEY and SVGEGT. V lost 6 bases to trimming and J lost 4 bases; unmatched junction nucleotides: 15. The CDR3 is 16 residues long.

The TCR sequence derives from a man between 18 and 29 years old with Graves' ophthalmopathy. The chain employs TRBV6-2 or TRBV6-3 and TRBJ2-7; 7 bases match TRBD2. The specimen was blood. The CDR3 is CASSTSVAGMSYEQYF. The CDR3 DNA reads TGTGCCAGCAGCACTAGCGTTGCCGGTATGTCGTACGAGCAGTACTTC.